This record concerns one T cell receptor beta chain sequence. What it binds is not known. This PCR relied on a set of 60 Vbeta primers and 13 Jbeta primers. Using immunoSEQ multiplex PCR, the repertoire was profiled, and TCRdb retains in-frame clones only, with some absent. The profile shows 80,000 or so clones, under 70% of them singletons. These data originate in a study of cytomegalovirus exposure and HLA in healthy donors. Study-level background: Early released data had tens of millions of unique TCRs, all coming from HLA-typed donors. Study results and caveats: Specificity for CMV antigens was confirmed in vitro for a few of the CMV-associated chains.

V gave up 0 bases and J gave up 2 bases; unmatched junction bases: 11. CDR3 length: 20 residues. Germline CDR1 is MGHRA and CDR2 is YSYEKL. The rearrangement links TRBV4-1 to TRBJ2-2; 11 bases are shared with TRBD2. The source is a man aged 25 to 40 in good health and CMV-seropositive. Sequencing was carried out using PBMCs. The CDR3 reads CASSQDVAGGPSVNTGELFF. The CDR3 DNA reads as TGCGCCAGCAGCCAAGACGTAGCGGGAGGGCCTTCTGTTAACACCGGGGAGCTGTTTTTT.